This TCR beta chain is drawn from a study of T cell responses to AZD1222 COVID-19 vaccine. For this clone: Its target is not known.

CDR1 and CDR2 from the germline V gene are SGHNT and YENEEA. CDR3 length: 15 residues. V was pared by 2 bases and J by 4 bases, with 3 bases of the junction left unmatched. TCRdb's table, derived via immunoSEQ multiplex PCR, lists solely in-frame clones and lacks some. Among around 160,000 clones listed, 94% were seen once. Findings and limits, study-wide: Clonal diversity was possibly underestimated, and the donors were mostly white British, with more females. Spike-specific TCR breadth and depth went up after people got two AZD1222 doses. Sampling that yielded the repertoires occurred only after the peak T cell response. A reported finding is that nearly half of spike-specific TCRs target unmutated variant regions.

This chain joins TRBV11-3 and TRBJ2-1, with TRBD2 matching 9 bases. The receptor comes from an adult in good health. Sequenced here: peripheral blood, sampled on day 0 of AZD1222 vaccination. In DNA, the CDR3 is TGTGCCAGCAGCTTAAGCGGGAGGACGTACAATGAGCAGTTCTTC. Translation gives CASSLSGRTYNEQFF.